The 18 T cell receptor beta chains below were found in one sample sequenced in a study of blood T cell repertoires in COVID-19. Clones were sequenced by immunoSEQ multiplex PCR, and TCRdb holds only the in-frame ones, with some missing. The sample consists of 250,000 or so clones, about 68% of them appearing once. Specimen: peripheral blood. Receptors originate from an elderly woman with acute or convalescent COVID-19.

The chain has TRBV30 and TRBJ2-7; D is possibly TRBD2 (6 bases). The V and J ends lost 0 bases and 7 bases respectively, with 16 bases between them. The CDR3 length is 14 residues. The germline V gene encodes CDR1 GTSNPN and CDR2 SVGIG (reference sequence). CDR3 in amino acids: CAWSVLEGVSEQYF. The CDR3 nucleotides read TGTGCCTGGAGTGTACTGGAGGGTGTCAGTGAGCAGTACTTC.

This clone came up many times. The chain combines TRBV10-3 with TRBJ2-7, with D unresolved. Germline CDR1 is ENHRY and CDR2 is SYGVKD. The CDR3 has 16 amino acids. Deletions cut 2 bases from V and 2 bases from J, with 16 bases between. The CDR3 DNA sequence: TGTGCCATCAGTGAGATTGTACAGCCTATTCCCTACGAGCAGTACTTC. Amino acids: CAISEIVQPIPYEQYF.

A few counts support this clone. The CDR3 loop reads CASSQEVRASNEQFF. The DNA of the CDR3 is TGTGCCAGCAGCCAAGAAGTTCGCGCCTCCAATGAGCAGTTCTTC. This chain connects TRBV3-1 (or the pseudogene TRBV3-2) to TRBJ2-1; D remains ambiguous. V lost 0 bases and J 6 bases, leaving 12 bases between the germline ends. CDR1 and CDR2 from the germline V gene are LGHDT and YNNKEL (reference sequence). The CDR3 extends over 15 amino acids.

The V and J genes are TRBV10-3 and TRBJ1-1, with D possibly being TRBD1 (6 bases). CDR3 length: 14 residues. V was cut by 1 base and J by 4 bases, with 10 bases left in between. Germline V gives CDR1 ENHRY, CDR2 SYGVKD. CDR3 region: CAISEFTGSTEAFF. CDR3 sequence (DNA): TGTGCCATCAGTGAGTTCACAGGGAGCACTGAAGCTTTCTTT.

V and J are TRBV7-9 and TRBJ2-5, with 11 bases identical to TRBD2. The CDR3 has 16 residues. Trimming at V came to 5 bases and at J to 2 bases, leaving 7 bases not matched to a gene. Germline V lookup: CDR1 SEHNR, CDR2 FQNEAQ (reference sequence). In DNA form, the CDR3 reads TGTGCCAGCAGCCGCGGACTAGCGGGCCGACAAGAGACCCAGTACTTC. It translates to CASSRGLAGRQETQYF.

The V and J genes are TRBV7-9 and TRBJ2-1, with 9 bases lining up with TRBD2. CDR1 is SEHNR, CDR2 FQNEAQ, per germline (reference sequence). The CDR3 has 16 amino acids. Trimming cost V 1 base and J 4 bases; bases outside gene matches: 5. The CDR3 reads CASSLGLAGRYNEQFF. The CDR3 nucleotides are TGTGCCAGCAGCTTAGGGCTAGCGGGAAGATACAATGAGCAGTTCTTC.

This clone was counted between two and nine times. The genes are TRBV2 and TRBJ1-1; D is perhaps TRBD1 (5 bases). V shed 4 bases and J shed 1 base, with 10 bases lying between them. The CDR3 is made up of 14 amino acids. Germline V CDR1 and CDR2: SNHLY, FYNNEI. DNA for the CDR3: TGTGCCAGCAGTGTGCAGGGAACGAACACTGAAGCTTTCTTT. This encodes CASSVQGTNTEAFF. Based on the CDR3 plus reference TRBV2 and TRBJ1-1, the full variable domain is EPEVTQTPSHQVTQMGQEVILRCVPISNHLYFYWYRQILGQKVEFLVSFYNNEISEKSEIFDDQFSVERPDGSNFTLKIRSTKLEDSAMYFCASSVQGTNTEAFFGQGTRLTVV.

This clone was detected once. The chain combines TRBV2 with TRBJ1-3; 8 bases line up with TRBD1. Trimming at V came to 7 bases and at J to 3 bases, leaving 8 bases not matched to a gene. Per germline, CDR1 SNHLY and CDR2 FYNNEI. This CDR3 has 15 amino acids. The CDR3 nucleotides are TGTGCCAGCAAAGAACAGGGGGGTAGTGGAAACACCATATATTTT. It yields the protein CASKEQGGSGNTIYF.

This clone is a singleton in its sample. This chain joins TRBV6-2 or TRBV6-3 and TRBJ1-5; TRBD1 matches at 9 bases. Trimming removed 2 bases from V and 2 bases from J; junction bases left unmatched: 7. This CDR3 is 17 amino acids long. Germline lookup yields CDR1 MNHEY and CDR2 SVGEGT. The CDR3 DNA is TGTGCCAGCAGTTACACCCGGGACAGGGTTCGCAATCAGCCCCAGCATTTT. Protein sequence: CASSYTRDRVRNQPQHF.

This sequence joins TRBV6-1 and TRBJ1-5, with D possibly matching TRBD1 (6 bases). CDR3 length: 19 amino acids. Trimming pared 1 base from V and 0 bases from J, leaving 19 bases between. Germline CDR1 is MNHNS and CDR2 is SASEGT. The CDR3 DNA reads TGTGCCAGCAGTGAAGTAGTGGTGGGTACCAGGGGTAGCAATCAGCCCCAGCATTTT. Its translation is CASSEVVVGTRGSNQPQHF.

The rearrangement joins TRBV9 to TRBJ2-3, with D unresolved. This CDR3 contains 15 residues. V was shortened by 7 bases and J by 0 bases, with 15 bases between the two germline ends. Germline V CDR1 and CDR2: SGDLS, YYNGEE. CDR3 in amino acids: CASGQRHTSTDTQYF. In DNA form, the CDR3 reads TGTGCCAGCGGTCAGAGGCATACTAGCACAGATACGCAGTATTTT.

The chain carries TRBV14 and TRBJ2-7; 8 positions agree with TRBD2. Germline V lookup: CDR1 SGHDN, CDR2 FVKESK. The CDR3 is 15 amino acids. The J segment lost 3 bases and the V segment lost 1 base, leaving 5 bases of the junction unmatched. The CDR3 region is CASSQGLAGYYEQYF. CDR3 nucleotide sequence: TGTGCCAGCAGCCAAGGCCTAGCGGGCTACTACGAGCAGTACTTC.

The chain links TRBV18 to TRBJ1-6; D remains unclear. The ends were cut back, 5 bases at V and 5 bases at J, with 10 bases in the middle. This CDR3 is 14 amino acids long. CDR1 and CDR2 (germline): KGHSH, LQKENI. CDR3 coding DNA: TGTGCCAGCTCATCTACAGCAGATAATTCACCCCTCCACTTT. It specifies CASSSTADNSPLHF.

V is TRBV5-4 and J is TRBJ2-4; the match to TRBD1 covers 10 bases. The CDR3 totals 15 residues. V lost 0 bases, J lost 9 bases, and 6 bases stayed unmatched. Looked up from germline, CDR1 is SGHNT and CDR2 is YYREEE (reference sequence). The CDR3 sequence: CASSLARQGAGIQYF. CDR3 nucleotide sequence: TGTGCCAGCAGCTTGGCGCGACAGGGGGCAGGCATTCAGTACTTC.

The chain combines TRBV19 with TRBJ2-5, with D possibly matching TRBD1 (6 bases). The length of the CDR3 is 15 residues. Between the trimmed V and J ends, which lost 5 bases and 5 bases, there was a span of 18 bases. The germline V gene encodes CDR1 LNHDA and CDR2 SQIVND (reference sequence). CDR3 nucleotide sequence: TGTGCCAGTAGTCTGACAGGACTTAACGGGGAGACCCAGTACTTC. It yields the protein CASSLTGLNGETQYF.

The rearrangement links TRBV5-4 to TRBJ2-5; 12 bases are a match to TRBD1. In germline, CDR1 is SGHNT, CDR2 YYREEE (reference sequence). V shed 4 bases, J shed 5 bases, and the junction held 6 bases outside the gene matches. The CDR3 totals 15 residues. As DNA, the CDR3 is TGTGCCAGCAGCGGGACAGGGGGCGGGCGGGAGACCCAGTACTTC. Its protein product is CASSGTGGGRETQYF.

This chain joins TRBV6-6 and TRBJ1-1; D remains unclear. The germline V gene has CDR1 MNHNY and CDR2 SVGAGI (reference sequence). V shed 4 bases and J shed 4 bases, with 7 bases lying between them. The CDR3 totals 12 residues. CDR3 DNA sequence: TGTGCCAGCAGTTTAGATGCCACTGAAGCTTTCTTT. This codes for CASSLDATEAFF.

V is TRBV24-1 and J is TRBJ1-5, with a possible D match to TRBD1 (6 bases). The CDR3 extends over 14 amino acids. The V gene's germline CDR1 is KGHDR and CDR2 SFDVKD. Trimming shortened V by 0 bases and J by 8 bases, and 10 bases separated the two germline ends. Here the CDR3 reads CATSDLARDKPQHF. CDR3 nucleotide sequence: TGTGCCACCAGTGATTTGGCCAGGGACAAGCCCCAGCATTTT.